Shown below are 20 T cell receptor beta chains from a single sample sequenced in a study of cytomegalovirus exposure and HLA in healthy donors. The data were produced by immunoSEQ multiplex PCR, yet TCRdb's version contains in-frame clones alone and is incomplete. The sample holds 150,000 to 200,000 clones; more than 75% are singletons and the top ten take approximately 3%. Sequenced sample: PBMCs. The receptors were sampled from a man younger than 30 in good health and CMV-seronegative.

This chain connects TRBV28 to TRBJ1-5; D is ambiguous. With 8 bases removed from V and 4 bases from J, the gap between germline ends came to 15 bases. The CDR3 sequence is 14 residues long. Germline V gene data show CDR1 as MDHEN and CDR2 as SYDVKM. CDR3 region: CASSFLQFNQPQHF. CDR3 DNA: TGTGCCAGCTCGTTCCTACAGTTTAATCAGCCCCAGCATTTT.

This chain joins TRBV27 and TRBJ2-7; 9 bases map to TRBD1. Germline V gene data show CDR1 as MNHEY and CDR2 as SMNVEV (reference sequence). The J segment lost 3 bases and the V segment lost 6 bases, leaving 6 bases of the junction unmatched. This CDR3 has 14 residues. DNA for the CDR3: TGTGCCAGCAGGACAGGGGGTAGTGGCTACGAGCAGTACTTC. Protein sequence: CASRTGGSGYEQYF.

V and J are TRBV28 and TRBJ1-6, with 9 bases matching TRBD1. CDR3 length equals 15 residues. Germline CDR1 reads MDHEN; CDR2 reads SYDVKM. Trimming removed 6 bases from V and 8 bases from J; junction bases left unmatched: 8. The CDR3 reads CASRQQGAFDSPLHF. The CDR3 bases are TGTGCCAGCAGGCAACAGGGGGCTTTCGATTCACCCCTCCACTTT.

Of note for this clone: The sample holds other DNA sequences that translate to the same CDR3. V and J are TRBV6-1 and TRBJ2-5; 11 nucleotides line up with TRBD2. Germline V gene sequence: CDR1 MNHNS, CDR2 SASEGT. This CDR3 contains 15 residues. J was trimmed by 1 base and V by 2 bases; bases with no gene match: 0. The CDR3 DNA sequence: TGTGCCAGCAGTGAACTAGCGGGGGGCCAAGAGACCCAGTACTTC. Protein sequence: CASSELAGGQETQYF.

The genes are TRBV7-9 and TRBJ1-6; D ambiguous. The length of the CDR3 is 12 residues. Per the germline V gene, CDR1 is SEHNR and CDR2 is FQNEAQ (reference sequence). Trimming took 7 bases from V and 7 from J, leaving 8 bases between them. CDR3 nucleotide sequence: TGTGCCAGCACCACCAGAAATTCACCCCTCCACTTT. Translating it yields CASTTRNSPLHF.

This clone has a single count. The V call is TRBV4-1, the J call TRBJ2-2; D perhaps matches TRBD1 (6 bases). The germline V and J ends were trimmed by 1 base and 6 bases, with 15 bases remaining between them. This CDR3 region has 16 residues. Germline CDR1 MGHRA, CDR2 YSYEKL. CDR3: CASSQVAGVFPGELFF. The CDR3, as DNA: TGCGCCAGCAGCCAAGTCGCAGGGGTTTTTCCCGGGGAGCTGTTTTTT.

The J gene is TRBJ1-1, the V gene TRBV6-6; D is uncertain. The CDR3 has 15 residues. V gave up 2 bases and J gave up 0 bases, with 10 bases separating them. The germline CDR1 and CDR2 sequences are MNHNY and SVGAGI (reference sequence). CDR3 sequence (DNA): TGTGCCAGCAGTTACGGGCAGGTCATGAACACTGAAGCTTTCTTT. Its protein product is CASSYGQVMNTEAFF.

The CDR3 DNA sequence: TGTGCCAGCAGTTACTCCCAGGGGGCCACTGAAGCTTTCTTT. It yields the protein CASSYSQGATEAFF. The chain employs TRBV6-5 and TRBJ1-1; 8 bases fit TRBD1. The germline gives CDR1 MNHEY, CDR2 SVGAGI. CDR3 length: 14 amino acids. Trimming removed 0 bases from V and 4 bases from J; junction bases left unmatched: 1.

The chain joins TRBV27 to TRBJ2-7; TRBD2 matches 8 bases. This CDR3 has 14 residues. J gave up 3 bases and V 8 bases, and 9 bases lay outside the gene matches. Germline V gene sequence: CDR1 MNHEY, CDR2 SMNVEV (reference sequence). CDR3 loop: CASVQRSGSYEQYF. The CDR3, as DNA: TGTGCCAGCGTCCAGAGGAGCGGGAGCTACGAGCAGTACTTC.

The chain carries TRBV2 and TRBJ1-1, with 8 bases lining up with TRBD1. The CDR3 extends over 13 amino acids. Unmatched junction bases numbered 7, after V lost 6 bases and J lost 7 bases. Germline CDR1 and CDR2: SNHLY and FYNNEI. The CDR3 here is CASRSSGGDEAFF. The CDR3 DNA reads as TGTGCCAGCAGGTCCTCAGGGGGCGATGAAGCTTTCTTT. Based on the CDR3 plus reference TRBV2 and TRBJ1-1, the full variable domain is EPEVTQTPSHQVTQMGQEVILRCVPISNHLYFYWYRQILGQKVEFLVSFYNNEISEKSEIFDDQFSVERPDGSNFTLKIRSTKLEDSAMYFCASRSSGGDEAFFGQGTRLTVV.

The V gene is TRBV5-1, the J gene TRBJ2-1, with D perhaps matching TRBD1 (5 bases). V lost 0 bases and J 8 bases, leaving 6 bases between the germline ends. This CDR3 contains 12 residues. Germline V gives CDR1 SGHRS, CDR2 YFSETQ. CDR3 loop: CASSLGGDEQFF. DNA for the CDR3: TGCGCCAGCAGCTTGGGGGGCGATGAGCAGTTCTTC.

V usage is TRBV5-1 and J usage is TRBJ2-7; TRBD1 matches 9 bases. Trimming at V came to 4 bases and at J to 3 bases, leaving 5 bases not matched to a gene. Germline CDR1 reads SGHRS; CDR2 reads YFSETQ. The CDR3 contains 14 residues. The CDR3 DNA is TGCGCCAGCAGCGAGGGACAGGGAATCTACGAGCAGTACTTC. Translated: CASSEGQGIYEQYF.

The CDR3 sequence: CAWENSGGEKLFF. CDR3 sequence (DNA): TGTGCCTGGGAAAACTCGGGGGGCGAAAAACTGTTTTTT. The J gene is TRBJ1-4, the V gene TRBV30, with D possibly matching TRBD1 (6 bases). Germline V gene lookup returns CDR1 GTSNPN and CDR2 SVGIG (reference sequence). Trimming shortened V by 5 bases and J by 8 bases, and 15 bases separated the two germline ends. The CDR3 consists of 13 residues. Full variable domain (missing parts from reference TRBV30 and TRBJ1-4): SQTIHQWPATLVQPVGSPLSLECTVEGTSNPNLYWYRQAAGRGLQLLFYSVGIGQISSEVPQNLSASRPQDRQFILSSKKLLLSDSGFYLCAWENSGGEKLFFGSGTQLSVL.

The chain combines TRBV19 with TRBJ1-5; tentative D call: TRBD1 (6 bases). From germline, CDR1 is LNHDA and CDR2 SQIVND (reference sequence). The germline V and J ends were trimmed by 5 bases and 2 bases, with 10 bases remaining between them. The CDR3 spans 14 residues. This CDR3 is CASSGQRRNQPQHF. DNA for the CDR3: TGTGCCAGTAGTGGACAGAGACGCAATCAGCCCCAGCATTTT.

This rearrangement joins TRBV30 to TRBJ2-5; 9 positions agree with TRBD2. V lost 3 bases to trimming and J lost 6 bases; unmatched junction nucleotides: 5. CDR3 length: 13 amino acids. Germline V gene lookup returns CDR1 GTSNPN and CDR2 SVGIG (reference sequence). The CDR3 protein is CAWRLAGLQTQYF. CDR3 nucleotides: TGTGCCTGGAGGCTAGCGGGGCTTCAGACCCAGTACTTC.

V gene TRBV11-2 combines with J gene TRBJ2-3, with 15 bases aligning to TRBD2. This CDR3 region has 19 residues. Germline V gene data show CDR1 as SGHAT and CDR2 as FQNNGV. J lost 0 bases, V lost 2 bases, and 6 bases had no gene match. CDR3 coding DNA: TGTGCCAGCAGCTTACACTCGGGGACTAGCGGGAGGAGCACAGATACGCAGTATTTT. Its translation is CASSLHSGTSGRSTDTQYF.

The rearrangement links TRBV27 to TRBJ2-3; TRBD2 matches 9 bases. V lost 4 bases, J lost 4 bases, and 6 bases stayed unmatched. CDR3 size: 15 residues. The V gene's germline CDR1 is MNHEY and CDR2 SMNVEV (reference sequence). DNA of the CDR3: TGTGCCAGCAGTTGGGGACTAGCTGTCGCAGATACGCAGTATTTT. Translating it yields CASSWGLAVADTQYF.

This rearrangement joins TRBV2 to TRBJ2-3; 7 nucleotides match TRBD2. With V trimmed by 0 bases and J by 2 bases, 8 bases remained unmatched. Germline CDR1 and CDR2: SNHLY and FYNNEI. The CDR3 totals 17 residues. The CDR3 sequence is CASSEAYETSITDTQYF. In nucleotides, the CDR3 is TGTGCCAGCAGTGAAGCGTACGAGACTAGCATCACAGATACGCAGTATTTT.

The chain is built from TRBV19 and TRBJ1-5, with D perhaps matching TRBD1 (6 bases). Looked up from germline, CDR1 is LNHDA and CDR2 is SQIVND (reference sequence). V lost 0 bases, J lost 4 bases, and 16 bases lay in between. The CDR3 runs 17 residues. CDR3 protein: CASSIDSDSSTNQPQHF. In nucleotides, the CDR3 is TGTGCCAGTAGTATAGACTCGGACAGCTCCACTAATCAGCCCCAGCATTTT.

J is TRBJ2-7 and V is TRBV15, with 12 nucleotides matching TRBD2. Germline V gives CDR1 LNHNV, CDR2 YYDKDF (reference sequence). Germline trimming cut 3 bases from V and 3 bases from J; bases unmatched to any gene: 3. The CDR3 has 15 residues. CDR3 nucleotide sequence: TGTGCCACCAGCAGGGGGGGACTAGCGGGCTACGAGCAGTACTTC. Its protein product is CATSRGGLAGYEQYF.